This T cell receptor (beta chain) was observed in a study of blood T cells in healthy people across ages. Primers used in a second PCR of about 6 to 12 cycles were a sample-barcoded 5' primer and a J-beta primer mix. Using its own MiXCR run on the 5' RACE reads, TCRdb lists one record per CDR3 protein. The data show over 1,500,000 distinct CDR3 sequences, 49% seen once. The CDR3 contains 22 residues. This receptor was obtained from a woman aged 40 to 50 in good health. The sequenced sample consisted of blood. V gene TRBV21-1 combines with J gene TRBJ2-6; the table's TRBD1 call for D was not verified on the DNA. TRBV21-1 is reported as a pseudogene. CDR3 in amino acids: CASSQTTRQQGTEPSGANVLTF. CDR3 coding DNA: TGTGCCAGCAGCCAAACCACCCGCCAACAGGGGACAGAACCCTCTGGGGCCAACGTCCTGACTTTC.